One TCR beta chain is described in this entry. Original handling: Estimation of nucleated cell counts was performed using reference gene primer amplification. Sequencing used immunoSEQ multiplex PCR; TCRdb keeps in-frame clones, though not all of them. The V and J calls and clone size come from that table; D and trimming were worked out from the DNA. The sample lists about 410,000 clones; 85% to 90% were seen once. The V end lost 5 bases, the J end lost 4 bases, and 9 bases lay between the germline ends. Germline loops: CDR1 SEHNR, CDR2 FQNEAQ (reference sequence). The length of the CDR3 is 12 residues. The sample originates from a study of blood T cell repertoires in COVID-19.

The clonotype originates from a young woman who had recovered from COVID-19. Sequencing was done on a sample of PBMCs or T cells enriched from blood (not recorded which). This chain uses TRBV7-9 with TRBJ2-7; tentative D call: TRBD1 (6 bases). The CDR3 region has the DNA TGTGCCAGCAGCGCACAGGGTTACGAGCAGTACTTC. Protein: CASSAQGYEQYF.